The T cell receptor beta chain under discussion was sequenced for a study of cytomegalovirus exposure and HLA in healthy donors. Germline V gene sequence: CDR1 MNHEY, CDR2 SMNVEV (reference sequence). The CDR3 is 13 residues long. Trimming cost V 4 bases and J 4 bases, with 10 bases left between them. The study ran its PCR with 60 Vbeta and 13 Jbeta primers. Libraries were prepared by immunoSEQ multiplex PCR; TCRdb keeps only in-frame clonotypes and omits some of them. The sample contains approximately 140,000 clones, around 79% of which appear only once. This clonotype originated in a human donor in good health. Sequencing used PBMCs. The chain joins TRBV27 to TRBJ1-1; tentatively, D is TRBD1 (5 bases). CDR3 protein: CASSSSRGTEAFF. CDR3 DNA: TGTGCCAGCAGTTCCTCTAGGGGCACTGAAGCTTTCTTT.